Each of the 29 T cell receptor beta chains below was sequenced from the same sample in a study of T cell responses to AZD1222 COVID-19 vaccine. Profiled with immunoSEQ multiplex PCR; TCRdb holds only in-frame clones, not every one. In the table there are 100,000 or so clones, around 90% of which are singletons. Specimen: peripheral blood, collected 28 days after the second AZD1222 dose. These receptors originate from an adult who received the AZD1222 COVID-19 vaccine.

V is TRBV28 and J is TRBJ1-1, with a tentative D call TRBD1 (5 bases). CDR3 length: 16 residues. From germline, CDR1 is MDHEN and CDR2 SYDVKM. V lost 2 bases to trimming and J lost 4 bases, with 17 bases between them. The CDR3 here is CASSLEVGPWSTEAFF. The CDR3 nucleotides read TGTGCCAGCAGTTTAGAGGTGGGGCCGTGGAGCACTGAAGCTTTCTTT.

The CDR3: CSVEDRTGLPYGYTF. CDR3 DNA: TGCAGCGTTGAAGATAGAACAGGGCTACCCTATGGCTACACCTTC. The chain combines TRBV29-1 with TRBJ1-2; possibly TRBD1 for D (6 bases). V gave up 0 bases and J gave up 4 bases, with 15 bases separating them. Germline assignment: CDR1 SQVTM and CDR2 ANQGSEA. CDR3 length: 15 residues.

V gene TRBV3-1 (or the pseudogene TRBV3-2) combines with J gene TRBJ2-3; no definite D call. This CDR3 region has 14 residues. Trimming cost V 0 bases and J 9 bases, with 13 bases left between them. Germline CDR1 and CDR2: LGHDT and YNNKEL (reference sequence). The CDR3 loop reads CASSQDVTGRTQYF. CDR3 bases: TGTGCCAGCAGCCAAGATGTTACGGGCAGGACGCAGTATTTT.

The table lists this clone with a few counts. The chain recombines TRBV19 with TRBJ1-1; D possibly corresponds to TRBD1 (6 bases). CDR3 size: 15 residues. The germline V and J ends were trimmed by 4 bases and 2 bases, with 14 bases remaining between them. Germline CDR1 LNHDA, CDR2 SQIVND (reference sequence). In DNA form, the CDR3 reads TGTGCCAGTAGTAAAGGACAGAGAACCAACACTGAAGCTTTCTTT. It specifies CASSKGQRTNTEAFF.

V and J are TRBV27 and TRBJ1-1; the match to TRBD1 covers 10 bases. V lost 3 bases to trimming and J lost 0 bases; unmatched junction nucleotides: 7. CDR3 length: 17 residues. Germline loops: CDR1 MNHEY, CDR2 SMNVEV (reference sequence). The CDR3 sequence is CASSFHRDRGVNTEAFF. CDR3 DNA sequence: TGTGCCAGCAGTTTCCACCGGGACAGGGGAGTGAACACTGAAGCTTTCTTT.

The count of this clone is one. The genes are TRBV4-2 and TRBJ1-4, with D uncertain. Germline V lookup: CDR1 LGHNA, CDR2 YNFKEQ. Trimming removed 1 base at V and 2 bases at J, with 17 bases between. The CDR3 is made up of 18 amino acids. The CDR3 loop is CASSQARSLSRTNEKLFF. The CDR3 nucleotides read TGTGCCAGCAGCCAAGCCAGAAGCCTAAGTAGGACTAATGAAAAACTGTTTTTT.

A single count supports this clone. V gene TRBV11-2 combines with J gene TRBJ2-5, with 7 bases matching TRBD2. With 2 bases clipped from V and 8 bases from J, the junction kept 5 bases outside the gene matches. The germline gives CDR1 SGHAT, CDR2 FQNNGV. The CDR3 contains 13 residues. The CDR3 spells CASSLNPSGTQYF. CDR3 sequence (DNA): TGTGCCAGCAGCTTAAATCCTAGCGGAACCCAGTACTTC.

The genes are TRBV30 and TRBJ1-4; 7 bases agree with TRBD1. CDR1 and CDR2 from the germline V gene are GTSNPN and SVGIG (reference sequence). J lost 7 bases, V lost 2 bases, and 7 bases had no gene match. This CDR3 contains 14 residues. In nucleotides, the CDR3 is TGTGCCTGGAGTTTAGGGCAGGGGGGTGAAAAACTGTTTTTT. Amino acids: CAWSLGQGGEKLFF.

V usage is TRBV5-6 and J usage is TRBJ2-7; 7 bases agree with TRBD2. Germline V CDR1 and CDR2: SGHDT, YYEEEE. The ends lost 0 bases at V and 2 bases at J; junction bases unmatched: 8. The CDR3 consists of 16 residues. The CDR3 loop is CASSLAGLPTTYEQYF. DNA of the CDR3: TGTGCCAGCAGCTTGGCGGGACTACCGACCACCTACGAGCAGTACTTC. Based on the CDR3 plus reference TRBV5-6 and TRBJ2-7, the full variable domain is DAGVTQSPTHLIKTRGQQVTLRCSPKSGHDTVSWYQQALGQGPQFIFQYYEEEERQRGNFPDRFSGHQFPNYSSELNVNALLLGDSALYLCASSLAGLPTTYEQYFGPGTRLTVT.

This clone was seen a handful of times. The V call is TRBV19, the J call TRBJ1-5; the D is unclear. The CDR3 consists of 14 residues. Trimming pared 3 bases from V and 0 bases from J, leaving 6 bases between. Per the germline V gene, CDR1 is LNHDA and CDR2 is SQIVND (reference sequence). CDR3 in DNA: TGTGCCAGTAGTATGGGCAGTAGCAATCAGCCCCAGCATTTT. It yields the protein CASSMGSSNQPQHF.

The rearrangement joins TRBV10-2 to TRBJ1-6; no clear D. Germline V gene sequence: CDR1 WSHSY, CDR2 SAAADI. The CDR3 runs 13 residues. Trimming took 4 bases from V and 8 from J, leaving 9 bases between them. The CDR3 protein is CASSVEEHSPLHF. The DNA for the CDR3 is TGCGCCAGCAGTGTAGAGGAGCATTCACCCCTCCACTTT.

The genes are TRBV27 and TRBJ1-5; 10 nucleotides line up with TRBD1. V shed 5 bases, J shed 0 bases, and the junction held 4 bases outside the gene matches. This CDR3 contains 16 residues. Germline loops: CDR1 MNHEY, CDR2 SMNVEV (reference sequence). This CDR3 is CASSPRTGGSNQPQHF. The CDR3 DNA sequence: TGTGCCAGCAGTCCCAGGACAGGGGGTAGCAATCAGCCCCAGCATTTT.

The rearrangement joins TRBV7-7 to TRBJ2-2; the match to TRBD2 covers 14 bases. Per germline, CDR1 SSHAT and CDR2 FNYEAQ (reference sequence). V lost 5 bases and J lost 3; bases outside the gene matches: 8. The CDR3 runs to 18 residues. The CDR3 loop is CASSRGSTSGGDTGELFF. The CDR3 bases are TGTGCCAGCAGCCGCGGCTCGACTAGCGGGGGGGACACCGGGGAGCTGTTTTTT.

The chain links TRBV4-3 to TRBJ2-2; 12 nucleotides line up with TRBD2. With 4 bases clipped from V and 4 bases from J, the junction kept 4 bases outside the gene matches. This CDR3 has 16 residues. The V gene's germline CDR1 is LGHNA and CDR2 YSLEER. The CDR3 protein is CASSPRLAGATGELFF. The CDR3 nucleotides read TGCGCCAGCAGCCCTCGACTAGCGGGGGCCACCGGGGAGCTGTTTTTT.

This clone was counted only a few times. The chain combines TRBV11-3 with TRBJ1-2; maybe TRBD1 (6 bases). Trimming cost V 0 bases and J 4 bases, with 15 bases left between them. The CDR3 covers 16 residues. Germline CDR1 and CDR2: SGHNT and YENEEA. This chain's CDR3 is CASSLEGRGGSYGYTF. CDR3 coding DNA: TGTGCCAGCAGCTTAGAAGGCCGGGGGGGCAGCTATGGCTACACCTTC.

The gene calls are TRBV7-2 and TRBJ2-3; TRBD1 aligns across 7 bases. CDR3 length: 17 residues. The J segment lost 0 bases and the V segment lost 5 bases, leaving 11 bases of the junction unmatched. The germline V gene encodes CDR1 SGHTA and CDR2 FQGNSA. This chain's CDR3 is CASSPVGQVYSTDTQYF. DNA for the CDR3: TGTGCCAGCAGCCCTGTCGGACAGGTTTACAGCACAGATACGCAGTATTTT.

J is TRBJ1-1 and V is TRBV19; D ambiguous. The CDR3 contains 13 residues. Per the germline V gene, CDR1 is LNHDA and CDR2 is SQIVND (reference sequence). V lost 5 bases to trimming and J lost 3 bases, with 10 bases between them. The CDR3 DNA sequence: TGTGCCAGTAGTCGATGGGTAGACACTGAAGCTTTCTTT. Its translation is CASSRWVDTEAFF.

This clone was observed a few times. The V and J genes are TRBV6-2 or TRBV6-3 and TRBJ1-1, with D perhaps matching TRBD1 (5 bases). The CDR3 is 15 residues long. V was trimmed by 6 bases and J by 4 bases, leaving 18 bases between them. Germline V gene data show CDR1 as MNHEY and CDR2 as SVGEGT. The CDR3 DNA is TGTGCCAGCAGCCTGGGACCCAAGGAGGTCACTGAAGCTTTCTTT. It specifies CASSLGPKEVTEAFF.

In this sample, this clone turned up once. This rearrangement joins TRBV2 to TRBJ1-6, with D unresolved. There are 15 residues in the CDR3. V lost 2 bases and J lost 7, with 12 bases in between. Germline V CDR1 and CDR2: SNHLY, FYNNEI. The CDR3 here is CASSETDQVNSPLHF. The CDR3 coding sequence is TGTGCCAGCAGTGAAACAGATCAGGTGAATTCACCCCTCCACTTT.

This chain joins TRBV2 and TRBJ1-6; D gene ambiguous. The CDR3 covers 13 residues. Trimming took 6 bases from V and 9 from J, leaving 12 bases between them. Germline V lookup: CDR1 SNHLY, CDR2 FYNNEI. This chain's CDR3 is CASRGREGSPLHF. DNA for the CDR3: TGTGCCAGCAGGGGTCGGGAGGGTTCACCCCTCCACTTT. Looking up the rest from reference TRBV2 and TRBJ1-6 gives the full variable domain: EPEVTQTPSHQVTQMGQEVILRCVPISNHLYFYWYRQILGQKVEFLVSFYNNEISEKSEIFDDQFSVERPDGSNFTLKIRSTKLEDSAMYFCASRGREGSPLHFGNGTRLTVT.

The V and J genes are TRBV9 and TRBJ1-4; tentatively, D is TRBD1 (5 bases). Per the germline V gene, CDR1 is SGDLS and CDR2 is YYNGEE. The V end lost 4 bases, the J end lost 5 bases, and 12 bases lay between the germline ends. The CDR3 runs to 14 residues. In nucleotides, the CDR3 is TGTGCCAGCAGCACAGGACGGGCAAATGAAAAACTGTTTTTT. This sequence encodes CASSTGRANEKLFF.

This sequence joins TRBV19 and TRBJ2-7; the match to TRBD1 covers 7 bases. The CDR3 has 14 amino acids. V gave up 5 bases and J gave up 3 bases; unmatched junction bases: 7. Germline values: CDR1 LNHDA, CDR2 SQIVND (reference sequence). In DNA form, the CDR3 reads TGTGCCAGTAGTGTCGACAGGACAGGCTACGAGCAGTACTTC. Its protein is CASSVDRTGYEQYF.

This sequence joins TRBV7-2 and TRBJ1-1, with D tentatively TRBD1 (6 bases). The CDR3 length is 13 residues. Between the trimmed V and J ends, which lost 1 base and 3 bases, there was a span of 6 bases. Germline V gene sequence: CDR1 SGHTA, CDR2 FQGNSA. As DNA, the CDR3 is TGTGCCAGCAGCTTAGACAGGGACACTGAAGCTTTCTTT. Its translation is CASSLDRDTEAFF.

The chain joins TRBV7-8 to TRBJ1-1; no reliable D call. V lost 1 base to trimming and J lost 1 base, with 7 bases between them. Per the germline V gene, CDR1 is SGHVS and CDR2 is FQNEAQ. The CDR3 spans 14 residues. The CDR3 nucleotides are TGTGCCAGCAGCTTAGGGGCTAGGAACACTGAAGCTTTCTTT. As protein: CASSLGARNTEAFF.

The chain is built from TRBV2 and TRBJ2-2, with 9 bases lining up with TRBD1. Per the germline V gene, CDR1 is SNHLY and CDR2 is FYNNEI. The CDR3 sequence is 13 residues long. V shed 6 bases and J 4 bases; nucleotides not matched to a gene: 0. The CDR3 DNA reads TGTGCCAGCAGGGACAGGGGCACCGGGGAGCTGTTTTTT. It yields the protein CASRDRGTGELFF.

The V gene is TRBV19, the J gene TRBJ1-2; TRBD1 is a possible D gene (5 bases). Deletions cut 6 bases from V and 3 bases from J, with 8 bases between. The CDR3 contains 12 residues. CDR1 and CDR2 (germline): LNHDA, SQIVND (reference sequence). CDR3 sequence reads: CASSQGDYGYTF. The DNA of the CDR3 is TGTGCCAGTAGCCAGGGAGACTATGGCTACACCTTC.

This clone was recorded once. The chain's CDR3 is CASSPWGNTEAFF. CDR3 nucleotide sequence: TGTGCCAGCAGCCCGTGGGGGAACACTGAAGCTTTCTTT. V is TRBV5-4 and J is TRBJ1-1, with no clear D. In germline, CDR1 is SGHNT, CDR2 YYREEE (reference sequence). There are 13 residues in the CDR3. V dropped 4 bases and J dropped 1 base, with 8 bases sitting between them.

The CDR3 nucleotides read TGTGCCAGCCGCAGAAAAGAGGGAATTTCTAATGAAAAACTGTTTTTT. It specifies CASRRKEGISNEKLFF. The rearrangement uses TRBV19 and TRBJ1-4; D unresolved. The CDR3 spans 16 residues. Germline V gene sequence: CDR1 LNHDA, CDR2 SQIVND (reference sequence). The V end lost 9 bases, the J end lost 3 bases, and 20 bases lay between the germline ends.

This chain uses TRBV28 with TRBJ2-1; D perhaps matches TRBD2 (6 bases). V was pared by 6 bases and J by 3 bases, with 15 bases between. The CDR3 consists of 15 residues. Looked up from germline, CDR1 is MDHEN and CDR2 is SYDVKM. Here the CDR3 DNA reads TGTGCCAGCAGGGGGGACTTCCAAGGCTACAATGAGCAGTTCTTC. Translation gives CASRGDFQGYNEQFF.